Detailed here is one T cell receptor (beta chain). Only in-frame clones appear in the TCRdb table, and some are missing; sequencing was by immunoSEQ multiplex PCR. The table has 300,000 or so clones, approximately 86% seen once; the top ten hold roughly 0.96%. The data derive from a study of cytomegalovirus exposure and HLA in healthy donors. Separation from the 666-subject first cohort characterized the roughly 130-subject validation cohort, to which the donors belonged. V was pared by 4 bases and J by 3 bases, with 4 bases of the junction left unmatched. This CDR3 comprises 14 residues. Germline V gene sequence: CDR1 SEHNR, CDR2 FQNEAQ (reference sequence).

V is TRBV7-9 and J is TRBJ2-7, with 9 nucleotides matching TRBD1. Material: PBMCs. The receptor was derived from a man younger than 45 in good health and CMV-seronegative. CDR3 region: CASSSDRGNYEQYF. CDR3 DNA sequence: TGTGCCAGCAGCTCGGACAGGGGTAACTACGAGCAGTACTTC.